The 28 T cell receptor beta chains given below trace back to one sample, sequenced in a study of shared clonotypes between healthy human individuals. Profiled with immunoSEQ multiplex PCR; TCRdb holds only in-frame clones, not every one. Here the sample spans about 320,000 clones, 80% to 90% being singletons. Source material: memory CD8+ T cells sorted from blood. The subset denotes: CD45RO+ cells pooled with CCR7-negative TemRA cells. The origin of the receptors is a young man in good health.

V and J are TRBV30 and TRBJ1-6, with 9 bases fitting TRBD1. J was trimmed by 9 bases and V by 3 bases; bases with no gene match: 6. The germline CDR1 and CDR2 sequences are GTSNPN and SVGIG (reference sequence). The CDR3 is 14 amino acids. CDR3 residues: CAWRVQGASSPLHF. CDR3 bases: TGTGCCTGGAGGGTACAGGGGGCAAGTTCACCCCTCCACTTT.

The rearrangement links TRBV29-1 to TRBJ2-2; D is possibly TRBD2 (5 bases). V gave up 2 bases and J gave up 10 bases, with 17 bases separating them. The CDR3 totals 14 residues. Per germline, CDR1 SQVTM and CDR2 ANQGSEA. The CDR3 region is CSVECGDAGEELFF. The CDR3 nucleotides are TGCAGCGTTGAATGTGGGGATGCGGGCGAGGAGCTGTTTTTT.

J is TRBJ1-2 and V is TRBV6-5; no definite D call. The CDR3 spans 12 residues. Germline CDR1 and CDR2: MNHEY and SVGAGI. Trimming cost V 4 bases and J 5 bases, with 8 bases left between them. The chain's CDR3 is CASSFDSYGYTF. CDR3 nucleotide sequence: TGTGCCAGCAGTTTCGACTCGTATGGCTACACCTTC.

The chain employs TRBV27 and TRBJ1-6, with a tentative D call TRBD1 (6 bases). Germline lookup yields CDR1 MNHEY and CDR2 SMNVEV (reference sequence). This CDR3 is built from 15 residues. V lost 6 bases and J 9 bases, leaving 18 bases between the germline ends. CDR3 amino acids: CASSPLTGLGSPLHF. CDR3 sequence (DNA): TGTGCCAGCAGCCCACTGACAGGTCTCGGTTCACCCCTCCACTTT.

This clone was seen a few times. This chain links TRBV5-8 with TRBJ2-5; no definite D call. Between the trimmed V and J ends, which lost 3 bases and 1 base, there was a span of 4 bases. The CDR3 has 12 residues. Germline V gene lookup returns CDR1 SGHTS and CDR2 YDEGEE. This chain's CDR3 is CASSSLQETQYF. The DNA for the CDR3 is TGTGCCAGCAGCTCCCTCCAAGAGACCCAGTACTTC.

The chain links TRBV6-1 to TRBJ2-7, with D hard to call. The V end lost 5 bases, the J end lost 3 bases, and 5 bases lay between the germline ends. The CDR3 is 11 amino acids. Per germline, CDR1 MNHNS and CDR2 SASEGT. DNA of the CDR3: TGTGCCAGCAGTATCTACTACGAGCAGTACTTC. This codes for CASSIYYEQYF.

The genes are TRBV29-1 and TRBJ2-4; D not resolved. The CDR3 length is 13 residues. V was shortened by 2 bases and J by 0 bases, with 5 bases between the two germline ends. Germline lookup yields CDR1 SQVTM and CDR2 ANQGSEA. CDR3 DNA sequence: TGCAGCGTTGAACAGGAAGCCAAAAACATTCAGTACTTC. Residues: CSVEQEAKNIQYF.

The CDR3: CASSRGAGGPYEQYF. DNA for the CDR3: TGCGCCAGCAGCCGCGGGGCGGGGGGGCCTTACGAGCAGTACTTC. The chain employs TRBV4-1 and TRBJ2-7; 9 nucleotides agree with TRBD2. Germline lookup yields CDR1 MGHRA and CDR2 YSYEKL. The J segment lost 4 bases and the V segment lost 4 bases, leaving 8 bases of the junction unmatched. The CDR3 runs 15 residues.

This chain uses TRBV11-2 with TRBJ2-2; 10 positions match TRBD2. Germline V CDR1 and CDR2: SGHAT, FQNNGV. V was clipped by 5 bases and J by 6 bases; unmatched bases: 3. The CDR3 covers 14 residues. The CDR3: CASSGTSEAGELFF. DNA for the CDR3: TGTGCCAGCAGCGGGACTAGCGAGGCCGGGGAGCTGTTTTTT.

This sequence joins TRBV7-9 and TRBJ2-5, with 10 bases fitting TRBD2. Per the germline V gene, CDR1 is SEHNR and CDR2 is FQNEAQ (reference sequence). The CDR3 length is 18 residues. The V segment lost 4 bases and the J segment 3 bases; nucleotides outside the gene matches: 14. CDR3 DNA sequence: TGTGCCAGCAGCTCTCCCGCTAGCGGGAGAGTGGTCGAAGAGACCCAGTACTTC. It yields the protein CASSSPASGRVVEETQYF.

This chain links TRBV11-2 with TRBJ1-2, with 7 positions matching TRBD1. Germline V CDR1 and CDR2: SGHAT, FQNNGV. Losses at the gene ends were 1 base for V and 0 bases for J; bases not matched to a gene: 5. The CDR3 is 16 residues long. CDR3 region: CASSLGDRVSNYGYTF. In DNA, the CDR3 is TGTGCCAGCAGCTTAGGAGACAGGGTCTCTAACTATGGCTACACCTTC. The full variable domain, with the rest looked up from reference TRBV11-2 and TRBJ1-2, is EAGVAQSPRYKIIEKRQSVAFWCNPISGHATLYWYQQILGQGPKLLIQFQNNGVVDDSQLPKDRFSAERLKGVDSTLKIQPAKLEDSAVYLCASSLGDRVSNYGYTFGSGTRLTVV.

The chain recombines TRBV6-6 with TRBJ1-6; perhaps TRBD1 as D (5 bases). CDR1 MNHNY and CDR2 SVGAGI come from the germline V gene (reference sequence). V gave up 0 bases and J gave up 13 bases, with 10 bases separating them. The CDR3 is made up of 13 amino acids. The CDR3: CASSYSMGEPLHF. DNA of the CDR3: TGTGCCAGCAGTTACTCGATGGGGGAGCCCCTCCACTTT.

The rearrangement links TRBV4-3 to TRBJ2-7; 15 bases match TRBD2. Unmatched junction bases numbered 9, after V lost 3 bases and J lost 3 bases. Germline V lookup: CDR1 LGHNA, CDR2 YSLEER. The CDR3 extends over 18 amino acids. CDR3 sequence (DNA): TGCGCCAGCAGCCATGCGGGACTAGCGGGAGGAGGTAGCTACGAGCAGTACTTC. This sequence encodes CASSHAGLAGGGSYEQYF.

The chain employs TRBV7-9 and TRBJ1-6, with D tentatively TRBD1 (6 bases). V lost 3 bases and J lost 1, with 19 bases in between. CDR1 and CDR2 (germline): SEHNR, FQNEAQ (reference sequence). The CDR3 runs 19 residues. The CDR3 bases are TGTGCCAGCAGCTTGAGGCAGGGGCCAGGAAATTCCTATAATTCACCCCTCCACTTT. Protein product: CASSLRQGPGNSYNSPLHF.

The chain combines TRBV7-9 with TRBJ2-3; 11 bases are a match to TRBD2. This CDR3 has 15 amino acids. Per the germline V gene, CDR1 is SEHNR and CDR2 is FQNEAQ (reference sequence). V was pared by 5 bases and J by 5 bases, with 6 bases of the junction left unmatched. The CDR3 DNA follows: TGTGCCAGCAGCATAACTAGCGGGGGACTAGATACGCAGTATTTT. Translation gives CASSITSGGLDTQYF.

The chain employs TRBV6-1 and TRBJ1-1; D gene ambiguous. V dropped 2 bases and J dropped 0 bases, with 10 bases sitting between them. CDR1 and CDR2 (germline): MNHNS, SASEGT. There are 15 residues in the CDR3. The CDR3 reads CASSELRQLNTEAFF. The CDR3 nucleotides are TGTGCCAGCAGTGAACTTCGGCAGTTGAACACTGAAGCTTTCTTT.

The chain is built from TRBV30 and TRBJ2-2, with D uncertain. The CDR3 has 13 amino acids. CDR1 and CDR2 from the germline V gene are GTSNPN and SVGIG (reference sequence). V lost 0 bases to trimming and J lost 6 bases, with 8 bases between them. CDR3 DNA: TGTGCCTGGAGTGTAACATCGGCCGGGGAGCTGTTTTTT. Encoded protein: CAWSVTSAGELFF.

The chain couples TRBV28 to TRBJ2-7, with a tentative D call TRBD1 (5 bases). V shed 4 bases and J shed 3 bases, with 19 bases lying between them. CDR1 and CDR2 from the germline V gene are MDHEN and SYDVKM. The CDR3 covers 16 residues. This CDR3 reads CASSSRRQFPYYEQYF. CDR3 in DNA: TGTGCCAGCAGTTCCCGGCGACAGTTTCCCTACTACGAGCAGTACTTC.

The V call is TRBV10-3, the J call TRBJ2-7, with D unresolved. Deletions cut 2 bases from V and 12 bases from J, with 14 bases between. Germline loops: CDR1 ENHRY, CDR2 SYGVKD. CDR3 length equals 12 residues. The CDR3 sequence is CAISEELGRWYF. In DNA, the CDR3 is TGTGCCATCAGTGAGGAGCTTGGGCGTTGGTACTTC.

The chain combines TRBV5-1 with TRBJ2-7; D perhaps matches TRBD1 (5 bases). This CDR3 has 14 residues. Between the trimmed V and J ends, which lost 3 bases and 3 bases, there was a span of 13 bases. CDR1 is SGHRS, CDR2 YFSETQ, per germline. This chain's CDR3 is CASSWEQANYEQYF. For the CDR3, the DNA is TGCGCCAGCAGCTGGGAACAGGCAAACTACGAGCAGTACTTC.

Only one count was recorded for this clone. The gene calls are TRBV27 and TRBJ2-7; 9 bases line up with TRBD1. Germline V lookup: CDR1 MNHEY, CDR2 SMNVEV (reference sequence). With V trimmed by 6 bases and J by 5 bases, 8 bases remained unmatched. CDR3 size: 14 residues. In DNA form, the CDR3 reads TGTGCCAGCAGAGGAAGACAGGGGGGCCACGAGCAGTACTTC. Its protein is CASRGRQGGHEQYF.

This clone was observed a handful of times. The CDR3 nucleotides read TGCGCCAGCAGAGGACTAGCGGGAAATGAGCAGTTCTTC. Translated, it gives CASRGLAGNEQFF. The gene calls are TRBV10-1 and TRBJ2-1; 12 nucleotides agree with TRBD2. Germline assignment: CDR1 WNHNN and CDR2 SYGVQD (reference sequence). The CDR3 length is 13 residues. J was trimmed by 7 bases and V by 6 bases; bases with no gene match: 1.

J is TRBJ2-3 and V is TRBV30; the D is unclear. This CDR3 is built from 13 residues. Per germline, CDR1 GTSNPN and CDR2 SVGIG (reference sequence). Trimming removed 4 bases at V and 1 base at J, with 9 bases between. The CDR3 DNA is TGTGCCTGGACACTACAAGGCACAGATACGCAGTATTTT. Amino acid sequence: CAWTLQGTDTQYF.

The chain employs TRBV13 and TRBJ2-5, with D unclear. The ends were cut back, 5 bases at V and 3 bases at J, with 7 bases in the middle. CDR3 size: 12 residues. Germline V gene data show CDR1 as PRHDT and CDR2 as FYEKMQ (reference sequence). CDR3 loop: CASSAGEETQYF. CDR3 in DNA: TGTGCCAGCAGCGCTGGTGAAGAGACCCAGTACTTC.

This chain joins TRBV9 and TRBJ2-1; weak D call: TRBD2 (6 bases). Trimming stripped 4 bases from V and 7 bases from J, with 18 bases between. The length of the CDR3 is 15 residues. Per the germline V gene, CDR1 is SGDLS and CDR2 is YYNGEE. The chain's CDR3 is CASSPLRDLGNEQFF. The DNA for the CDR3 is TGTGCCAGCAGCCCGTTAAGGGACTTAGGGAATGAGCAGTTCTTC.

CDR3 loop: CASSSSSSPQHF. Written as DNA, the CDR3 is TGTGCCAGCAGTTCCTCTTCCTCCCCCCAGCATTTT. V and J are TRBV6-5 and TRBJ1-5, with unresolved D. Germline CDR1 is MNHEY and CDR2 is SVGAGI. V lost 4 bases and J lost 10, with 11 bases in between. The CDR3 runs to 12 residues.

This clone was detected once. This chain joins TRBV10-3 and TRBJ1-4; 7 bases line up with TRBD1. CDR1 is ENHRY and CDR2 is SYGVKD in the germline V gene. V lost 10 bases, J lost 11 bases, and 10 bases stayed unmatched. The CDR3 totals 12 residues. CDR3 sequence (DNA): TGTGCCACGCGGGACAGCGCGAGGAAACTGTTTTTT. This gives the protein CATRDSARKLFF.

The rearrangement joins TRBV6-6 to TRBJ2-7; D may be TRBD1 (7 bases). Germline V gene data show CDR1 as MNHNY and CDR2 as SVGAGI (reference sequence). The ends were cut back, 7 bases at V and 5 bases at J, with 18 bases in the middle. The length of the CDR3 is 14 residues. This CDR3 reads CASTSGGLDNEQYF. In nucleotides, the CDR3 is TGTGCCAGCACCTCAGGGGGGCTTGACAACGAGCAGTACTTC.